One sample yielded the 18 T cell receptor beta chains listed below, sequenced in a study of CD8 T cells in Susac syndrome. cDNA came from roughly 0.53 to 1 ug RNA primed by random hexamers. TCRdb passed the immunoSEQ multiplex PCR reads through MiXCR, listing each CDR3 protein once. The profile covers 90,000 to 150,000 distinct CDR3 sequences, with about 92% appearing a single time and roughly 0.088% taken by the ten largest. The sequencing sample was made of CD4+ T cells from PBMCs. These receptors came from a human donor with multiple sclerosis.

The V call is TRBV11-2, the J call TRBJ1-1, with TRBD1 as a possible D gene (6 bases). Per the germline V gene, CDR1 is SGHAT and CDR2 is FQNNGV. Trimming stripped 1 base from V and 5 bases from J, with 17 bases between. The CDR3 sequence is 16 residues long. The CDR3 nucleotides read TGTGCCAGCAGCTTAGTTCAGGGGATGGAATGGACTGAAGCTTTCTTT. Protein: CASSLVQGMEWTEAFF.

The chain uses TRBV12-3 or TRBV12-4 and TRBJ2-3; D might be TRBD1 or TRBD2, each matching 5 bases. CDR3 size: 13 residues. V lost 2 bases to trimming and J lost 6 bases, with 9 bases between them. CDR3 sequence: CASSLRGTDTQYF. CDR3 DNA: TGTGCCAGCAGTTTACGTGGGACCGATACGCAGTATTTT.

In nucleotides, the CDR3 is TGTGCCAGCAGCCACACTCGGAGCGGGGTGTCCTACGAGCAGTACTTC. It is translated as CASSHTRSGVSYEQYF. The V call is TRBV3-1, the J call TRBJ2-7; the match to TRBD2 covers 7 bases. Germline CDR1 LGHDT, CDR2 YNNKEL (reference sequence). V shed 3 bases and J 1 base; nucleotides not matched to a gene: 9. This CDR3 has 16 amino acids.

This chain uses TRBV30 with TRBJ2-5; TRBD2 agrees at 8 bases. The germline V gene has CDR1 GTSNPN and CDR2 SVGIG (reference sequence). The CDR3 consists of 14 residues. The trim removed 8 bases at V and 7 bases at J, leaving 15 bases unmatched. In nucleotides, the CDR3 is TGTGCCGGCATGGGGCGGGGGGACTCTGGGACCCAGTACTTC. Residues: CAGMGRGDSGTQYF.

The gene calls are TRBV5-1 and TRBJ1-6, with no clear D. CDR3 length equals 15 residues. Trimming took off 4 bases at V and 8 bases at J, with 16 bases between the two ends. Germline values: CDR1 SGHRS, CDR2 YFSETQ. CDR3 coding DNA: TGCGCCAGCAGCCCTGAAGGACTAAACTATTCACCCCTCCACTTT. Encoded protein: CASSPEGLNYSPLHF.

V usage is TRBV5-6 and J usage is TRBJ2-2; 8 nucleotides line up with TRBD2. Germline CDR1 and CDR2: SGHDT and YYEEEE. This CDR3 spans 16 amino acids. J lost 3 bases, V lost 6 bases, and 10 bases had no gene match. CDR3 residues: CASNRPRGVDTGELFF. CDR3 bases: TGTGCCAGCAACCGCCCGCGGGGGGTTGACACCGGGGAGCTGTTTTTT. The whole variable domain, remainder taken from reference TRBV5-6 and TRBJ2-2, is DAGVTQSPTHLIKTRGQQVTLRCSPKSGHDTVSWYQQALGQGPQFIFQYYEEEERQRGNFPDRFSGHQFPNYSSELNVNALLLGDSALYLCASNRPRGVDTGELFFGEGSRLTVL.

The CDR3 protein is CASTVSGATGETQYF. CDR3 coding DNA: TGTGCCAGTACCGTCTCCGGGGCCACGGGAGAGACCCAGTACTTC. The chain joins TRBV19 to TRBJ2-5; the D gene could be TRBD1 or TRBD2 (5 bases each). This CDR3 is built from 15 residues. CDR1 and CDR2 from the germline V gene are LNHDA and SQIVND (reference sequence). Trimming stripped 7 bases from V and 4 bases from J, with 19 bases between.

This clonotype was seen a single time. The V call is TRBV28, the J call TRBJ2-5; 10 bases are a match to TRBD2. There are 20 residues in the CDR3. V lost 6 bases to trimming and J lost 2 bases; unmatched junction nucleotides: 21. Germline CDR1 reads MDHEN; CDR2 reads SYDVKM. Here the CDR3 DNA reads TGTGCCAGCAGCTCATCTTGGTCTAGCGGGGGCCCGAACGCACAAGAGACCCAGTACTTC. Its protein product is CASSSSWSSGGPNAQETQYF.

J is TRBJ1-3 and V is TRBV3-1, with no clear D. The CDR3 totals 15 residues. Per germline, CDR1 LGHDT and CDR2 YNNKEL (reference sequence). The V end was cut by 2 bases, the J end by 2 bases, with 10 bases between. CDR3 sequence reads: CASSQTALAGNTIYF. The CDR3 coding sequence is TGTGCCAGCAGCCAAACAGCTTTAGCTGGAAACACCATATATTTT.

The rearrangement links TRBV28 to TRBJ1-3; no clear D. Trimming cost V 8 bases and J 6 bases, with 14 bases left between them. The CDR3 runs 13 residues. Germline V gene data show CDR1 as MDHEN and CDR2 as SYDVKM. CDR3 DNA sequence: TGTGCCAGCTTCGGGGTTTTGGAAAACACCATATATTTT. Protein product: CASFGVLENTIYF. Together with reference TRBV28 and TRBJ1-3, the CDR3 gives the full variable domain: DVKVTQSSRYLVKRTGEKVFLECVQDMDHENMFWYRQDPGLGLRLIYFSYDVKMKEKGDIPEGYSVSREKKERFSLILESASTNQTSMYLCASFGVLENTIYFGEGSWLTVV.

The genes are TRBV5-1 and TRBJ1-2; weak D call: TRBD1 (6 bases). The length of the CDR3 is 16 residues. Trimming removed 4 bases from V and 8 bases from J, with 24 bases in between. Germline CDR1 SGHRS, CDR2 YFSETQ. DNA of the CDR3: TGCGCCAGCAGCCCTCGGACAGAGCTCTACGAGGGGGGCTACACCTTC. It codes for CASSPRTELYEGGYTF.

The chain couples TRBV3-1 to TRBJ2-1; 8 bases align to TRBD2. Per the germline V gene, CDR1 is LGHDT and CDR2 is YNNKEL (reference sequence). The CDR3 spans 13 residues. The J segment lost 10 bases and the V segment lost 7 bases, leaving 9 bases of the junction unmatched. The CDR3 region is CASTRGGIEEQFF. The CDR3 bases are TGTGCCAGCACCCGGGGGGGAATAGAGGAGCAGTTCTTC.

The chain combines TRBV5-5 with TRBJ2-7; D assignment may be TRBD1 or TRBD2 (5 bases each). The CDR3 consists of 15 residues. Looked up from germline, CDR1 is SGHKS and CDR2 is YYEKEE (reference sequence). With 2 bases removed from V and 4 bases from J, the gap between germline ends came to 16 bases. The CDR3 reads CASSFKGRDDYEQYF. For the CDR3, the DNA is TGTGCCAGCAGCTTTAAGGGACGGGACGATTACGAGCAGTACTTC.

This clonotype appeared once. The genes are TRBV7-8 and TRBJ1-2; no clear D. The germline CDR1 and CDR2 sequences are SGHVS and FQNEAQ. The CDR3 totals 12 residues. V was clipped by 1 base and J by 3 bases, with 3 bases between them. This CDR3 reads CASSLVDYGYTF. The CDR3 DNA sequence: TGTGCCAGCAGCTTAGTAGACTATGGCTACACCTTC.

This clonotype has just a few counts. The chain recombines TRBV20-1 with TRBJ2-7, with D hard to call. Germline CDR1 is DFQATT and CDR2 is SNEGSKA (reference sequence). This CDR3 has 11 amino acids. This chain's CDR3 is CIVRGSYEQYF. CDR3 nucleotide sequence: TGCATCGTGAGAGGCAGCTACGAGCAGTACTTC.

This chain links TRBV5-4 with TRBJ2-2; D gene uncertain. The CDR3 extends over 15 amino acids. V was cut by 0 bases and J by 1 base, with 7 bases left in between. Germline CDR1 reads SGHNT; CDR2 reads YYREEE (reference sequence). DNA of the CDR3: TGTGCCAGCAGCTTGGGGGCGCGGAACACCGGGGAGCTGTTTTTT. Translated: CASSLGARNTGELFF. Full variable domain (rest looked up from reference TRBV5-4 and TRBJ2-2): ETGVTQSPTHLIKTRGQQVTLRCSSQSGHNTVSWYQQALGQGPQFIFQYYREEENGRGNFPPRFSGLQFPNYSSELNVNALELDDSALYLCASSLGARNTGELFFGEGSRLTVL.

The chain couples TRBV28 to TRBJ2-4, with D hard to call. CDR1 is MDHEN and CDR2 is SYDVKM in the germline V gene. Trimming stripped 5 bases from V and 0 bases from J, with 2 bases between. The CDR3 loop spans 12 amino acids. CDR3 sequence: CASSPAKNIQYF. The CDR3 DNA sequence: TGTGCCAGCAGTCCAGCCAAAAACATTCAGTACTTC.

V is TRBV9 and J is TRBJ2-7, with 7 bases identical to TRBD1. This CDR3 is built from 14 residues. V lost 4 bases, J lost 4 bases, and 8 bases stayed unmatched. CDR1 SGDLS and CDR2 YYNGEE come from the germline V gene. The CDR3 spells CASSPGTVDYEQYF. The CDR3 nucleotides are TGTGCCAGCAGCCCGGGGACAGTAGATTACGAGCAGTACTTC.